This T cell receptor (beta chain) was documented in a study of OX40 agonist ivuxolimab in advanced cancers. Study at large: Ivuxolimab was administered intravenously to patients at 0.01 to 10 mg/kg every 2 weeks. Of the participants, about 40% had some prior anti-PD-1, anti-PD-L1 or anti-CTLA-4 therapy, which was allowed. Study results and limitations: Circulating CD4+ and CD8+ T cells showed clonal expansion by week 6 at 0.1 to 3.0 mg/kg. Still undetermined is the antigen specificity of the expanded peripheral T cells.

CDR1 and CDR2 (germline): LGHNA, YSLEER. V lost 4 bases and J lost 0; bases outside the gene matches: 9. This CDR3 is 17 amino acids long. Some clones are missing from TCRdb's copy, which holds only in-frame ones; the method was immunoSEQ multiplex PCR. Among 30,000 to 40,000 clones listed, 80% to 90% were seen once. Comments on this clone: The antigen remains unidentified.

The receptor comes from an adult with an advanced solid tumor such as melanoma, head and neck, liver or kidney cancer. The chain recombines TRBV4-3 with TRBJ1-1; 9 nucleotides match TRBD1. Sample: CD4+ or CD8+ T cells sorted from blood, taken in a trial of the OX40 agonist ivuxolimab. The CDR3, as DNA: TGCGCCAGCAGCCCCTGGGGACAGGGCGCTTTGAACACTGAAGCTTTCTTT. It specifies CASSPWGQGALNTEAFF.